What follows are 29 T cell receptor beta chains derived from one specimen sequenced in a study of OX40 agonist ivuxolimab in advanced cancers. Receptor libraries were prepared by the immunoSEQ multiplex PCR assay. TCRdb's version of the immuneACCESS table is confined to in-frame rearrangements and falls short of the full clone set. An unresolved V gene accounts for under half of the shortfall where checked; the remainder is of unknown origin. This sample comprises about 50,000 clones, roughly 80% of them detected only once. The ten largest make up about 2.7% of the sample. Specimen: CD4+ or CD8+ T cells sorted from blood, collected in a trial of the OX40 agonist ivuxolimab. The receptors come from an adult with an advanced solid tumor such as melanoma, head and neck, liver or kidney cancer.

The rearrangement joins TRBV5-6 to TRBJ1-1; D remains unclear. The ends were cut back, 2 bases at V and 11 bases at J, with 10 bases in the middle. Per the germline V gene, CDR1 is SGHDT and CDR2 is YYEEEE. The CDR3 covers 11 residues. CDR3 region: CASSLGSRAFF. The CDR3 nucleotides read TGTGCCAGCAGCTTAGGGTCTCGGGCTTTCTTT. The full variable domain, its missing parts supplied by reference TRBV5-6 and TRBJ1-1, is DAGVTQSPTHLIKTRGQQVTLRCSPKSGHDTVSWYQQALGQGPQFIFQYYEEEERQRGNFPDRFSGHQFPNYSSELNVNALLLGDSALYLCASSLGSRAFFGQGTRLTVV.

Note on this clone: One end of the junction fails to match germline, which may point to a read error. Other DNA sequences within the sample encode an identical CDR3. The CDR3 here is CASSREENTEAFF. CDR3 DNA: TGTGCCAGCAGCCGCGAGGAGAACACTGAGGCTTTCTTT. V gene TRBV6-4 combines with J gene TRBJ1-1; D ambiguous. Germline CDR1 MRHNA, CDR2 SNTAGT. The CDR3 has 13 amino acids.

This clone has just a few counts. The chain recombines TRBV7-9 with TRBJ2-5; perhaps TRBD1 as D (6 bases). Germline V gene sequence: CDR1 SEHNR, CDR2 FQNEAQ (reference sequence). The CDR3 extends over 15 amino acids. The V end was cut by 5 bases, the J end by 1 base, with 14 bases between. CDR3 protein: CASSPIGQSQETQYF. CDR3 DNA: TGTGCCAGCAGCCCCATCGGACAGAGCCAAGAGACCCAGTACTTC.

This clone was observed a few times. The DNA for the CDR3 is TGTGCCAGCAGAATTTACCCGGACAGCTCCTACGAGCAGTACTTC. This codes for CASRIYPDSSYEQYF. This chain connects TRBV6-1 to TRBJ2-7; TRBD1 might be the D (6 bases). The CDR3 contains 15 residues. Germline V gene data show CDR1 as MNHNS and CDR2 as SASEGT. V was cut by 6 bases and J by 0 bases, with 15 bases left in between.

This clone was seen only a few times. The rearrangement uses TRBV28 and TRBJ1-1; no clear D. Per the germline V gene, CDR1 is MDHEN and CDR2 is SYDVKM. Trimming pared 2 bases from V and 0 bases from J, leaving 7 bases between. The CDR3 length is 14 residues. CDR3 in DNA: TGTGCCAGCAGTTTAGTGGGGATGAACACTGAAGCTTTCTTT. Amino acids: CASSLVGMNTEAFF.

This chain uses TRBV7-2 with TRBJ2-1; TRBD1 might be the D (6 bases). The CDR3 totals 15 residues. Looked up from germline, CDR1 is SGHTA and CDR2 is FQGNSA. The V end was cut by 7 bases, the J end by 3 bases, with 16 bases between. This chain's CDR3 is CASTPPGQNYNEQFF. CDR3 nucleotides: TGTGCCAGCACCCCTCCGGGACAAAACTACAATGAGCAGTTCTTC.

This chain joins TRBV12-5 and TRBJ1-2, with 7 bases aligning to TRBD1. Germline CDR1 is LGHNT and CDR2 is FRNRAP. Trimming cost V 7 bases and J 8 bases; bases outside gene matches: 16. The CDR3 length is 15 residues. CDR3 loop: CASARSAGGFWGYTF. As DNA, the CDR3 is TGTGCTAGTGCCCGTTCGGCAGGGGGTTTTTGGGGCTACACCTTC.

The chain carries TRBV10-2 and TRBJ1-1, with a tentative D call TRBD1 (6 bases). The germline V gene has CDR1 WSHSY and CDR2 SAAADI. CDR3 length equals 16 residues. Between the trimmed V and J ends, which lost 3 bases and 1 base, there was a span of 15 bases. The CDR3 sequence is CASSERQGMENTEAFF. The CDR3 bases are TGCGCCAGCAGTGAACGTCAGGGGATGGAGAACACTGAAGCTTTCTTT.

V usage is TRBV28 and J usage is TRBJ2-3, with D uncertain. Germline CDR1 is MDHEN and CDR2 is SYDVKM. V lost 5 bases and J 2 bases, leaving 5 bases between the germline ends. The CDR3 covers 12 residues. CDR3 amino acids: CASSDDTDTQYF. The CDR3 DNA reads as TGTGCCAGCAGTGACGACACAGATACGCAGTATTTT.

This clone is a singleton in its sample. The gene calls are TRBV10-3 and TRBJ2-6; D may match TRBD1 or TRBD2 (5 bases each). This CDR3 comprises 16 residues. V gave up 7 bases and J gave up 2 bases, with 15 bases separating them. Germline values: CDR1 ENHRY, CDR2 SYGVKD. The CDR3 coding sequence is TGTGCCATCACCACGGGACGGTCTGCTGGGGCCAACGTCCTGACTTTC. Translating gives CAITTGRSAGANVLTF.

The rearrangement uses TRBV9 and TRBJ2-3; D gene unclear. This CDR3 is 13 amino acids long. CDR1 and CDR2 from the germline V gene are SGDLS and YYNGEE. The germline V and J ends were trimmed by 0 bases and 6 bases, with 8 bases remaining between them. CDR3 sequence (DNA): TGTGCCAGCAGCGTAGCCGCTCCGGATACGCAGTATTTT. It translates to CASSVAAPDTQYF.

By share, this clone counts as medium-sized. The chain links TRBV4-2 to TRBJ2-5, with TRBD2 as a possible D gene (5 bases). The CDR3 has 14 residues. Germline-derived CDR1 and CDR2 are LGHNA and YNFKEQ. The germline V and J ends were trimmed by 1 base and 0 bases, with 6 bases remaining between them. The CDR3: CASSQVGNQETQYF. The CDR3 coding sequence is TGTGCCAGCAGCCAAGTCGGGAACCAAGAGACCCAGTACTTC.

In this sample, this clone turned up a few times. The genes are TRBV27 and TRBJ2-1; 13 bases are shared with TRBD2. V shed 2 bases and J 7 bases; nucleotides not matched to a gene: 5. Germline CDR1 reads MNHEY; CDR2 reads SMNVEV (reference sequence). This CDR3 has 16 residues. CDR3 sequence (DNA): TGTGCCAGCAGTTTAGTTACTAGCGGGAGGGCTAATGAGCAGTTCTTC. Amino acids: CASSLVTSGRANEQFF.

The gene calls are TRBV19 and TRBJ1-1; 10 bases line up with TRBD1. Germline V gene data show CDR1 as LNHDA and CDR2 as SQIVND (reference sequence). V was pared by 11 bases and J by 7 bases, with 7 bases of the junction left unmatched. The CDR3 sequence is 12 residues long. The CDR3 DNA is TGTGCCTCAGACAGGGGGCGCGGTGAAGCTTTCTTT. Encoded protein: CASDRGRGEAFF.

The chain joins TRBV10-1 to TRBJ2-5; 10 bases agree with TRBD1. Trimming cost V 2 bases and J 3 bases; bases outside gene matches: 3. The CDR3 spans 15 residues. The germline V gene encodes CDR1 WNHNN and CDR2 SYGVQD (reference sequence). The CDR3 reads CASSEPGQGKETQYF. The DNA of the CDR3 is TGCGCCAGCAGTGAGCCGGGACAGGGGAAAGAGACCCAGTACTTC.

The chain links TRBV5-6 to TRBJ2-7; D not resolved. Between the trimmed V and J ends, which lost 4 bases and 6 bases, there was a span of 17 bases. CDR3 length: 14 amino acids. Germline values: CDR1 SGHDT, CDR2 YYEEEE. This CDR3 is CASSPIGSRGEQYF. Here the CDR3 DNA reads TGTGCCAGCAGCCCGATCGGTAGTAGAGGCGAGCAGTACTTC.

The V gene is TRBV5-5, the J gene TRBJ1-2; TRBD1 might be the D (5 bases). V was shortened by 0 bases and J by 4 bases, with 16 bases between the two germline ends. This CDR3 spans 16 amino acids. Germline lookup yields CDR1 SGHKS and CDR2 YYEKEE (reference sequence). The CDR3 DNA sequence: TGTGCCAGCAGCTTGGCGTCTGTCTCGGGGGGCTATGGCTACACCTTC. Translated, it gives CASSLASVSGGYGYTF. The whole variable domain, remainder taken from reference TRBV5-5 and TRBJ1-2, is DAGVTQSPTHLIKTRGQQVTLRCSPISGHKSVSWYQQVLGQGPQFIFQYYEKEERGRGNFPDRFSARQFPNYSSELNVNALLLGDSALYLCASSLASVSGGYGYTFGSGTRLTVV.

J is TRBJ1-2 and V is TRBV5-8; perhaps TRBD1 as D (6 bases). This CDR3 has 13 amino acids. V gave up 0 bases and J gave up 10 bases, with 13 bases separating them. Germline CDR1 SGHTS, CDR2 YDEGEE. The CDR3 is CASSLDRERTYTF. CDR3 DNA sequence: TGTGCCAGCAGCTTGGACAGGGAGAGGACCTACACCTTC.

This chain links TRBV27 with TRBJ2-2; D might be TRBD1 (5 bases). Deletions cut 4 bases from V and 1 base from J, with 10 bases between. The germline V gene encodes CDR1 MNHEY and CDR2 SMNVEV (reference sequence). This CDR3 has 15 amino acids. The CDR3 loop is CASSWAGMNTGELFF. The CDR3 nucleotides are TGTGCCAGCAGTTGGGCAGGGATGAACACCGGGGAGCTGTTTTTT.

The chain recombines TRBV6-5 with TRBJ1-2; a possible D gene is TRBD1 (6 bases). CDR3 length: 15 amino acids. Trimming removed 4 bases at V and 7 bases at J, with 19 bases between. Germline V gene sequence: CDR1 MNHEY, CDR2 SVGAGI. The CDR3 DNA reads as TGTGCCAGCAGTTCGAAGACAGGTGCAGCGCGTGGCTACACCTTC. Its translation: CASSSKTGAARGYTF.

This chain links TRBV6-5 with TRBJ1-1; a weak D match, TRBD1 (6 bases). Germline V gene lookup returns CDR1 MNHEY and CDR2 SVGAGI. The CDR3 is 14 residues long. V shed 5 bases and J shed 6 bases, with 16 bases lying between them. The CDR3 DNA reads TGTGCCAGCAGTGCAAACCAGGGGCACGCTGAAGCTTTCTTT. This sequence encodes CASSANQGHAEAFF.

The chain has TRBV7-2 and TRBJ1-1; TRBD1 matches 7 bases. The V and J ends lost 5 bases and 6 bases, in that order; junction bases with no gene match: 15. This CDR3 spans 16 amino acids. Germline V lookup: CDR1 SGHTA, CDR2 FQGNSA. The CDR3 DNA reads TGTGCCAGCAGCCCCCTTAGGGGGCGTTCACGCCCTGAAGCTTTCTTT. This codes for CASSPLRGRSRPEAFF.

The rearrangement uses TRBV28 and TRBJ2-7, with D unresolved. V was clipped by 2 bases and J by 4 bases, with 3 bases between them. This CDR3 contains 11 residues. The germline V gene has CDR1 MDHEN and CDR2 SYDVKM. This chain's CDR3 is CASSLQYEQYF. CDR3 bases: TGTGCCAGCAGTTTACAGTACGAGCAGTACTTC.

The rearrangement joins TRBV29-1 to TRBJ1-4; D is undetermined. The V and J ends lost 4 bases and 4 bases respectively, with 10 bases between them. The V gene's germline CDR1 is SQVTM and CDR2 ANQGSEA. The CDR3 contains 13 residues. The CDR3 DNA reads TGCAGCGTTGTAGGAAGAATTAATGAAAAACTGTTTTTT. It translates to CSVVGRINEKLFF.

The gene calls are TRBV9 and TRBJ2-4; maybe TRBD1 (6 bases). V was trimmed by 3 bases and J by 7 bases, leaving 14 bases between them. The germline CDR1 and CDR2 sequences are SGDLS and YYNGEE. The CDR3 totals 14 residues. The CDR3 region has the DNA TGTGCCAGCAGCGCAGGGACAATCAGTAACATTCAGTACTTC. Amino acids: CASSAGTISNIQYF.

This chain connects TRBV29-1 to TRBJ2-3; possible D gene TRBD2, 5 bases. V lost 4 bases and J lost 0, with 8 bases in between. Germline values: CDR1 SQVTM, CDR2 ANQGSEA. The CDR3 length is 13 residues. The CDR3 nucleotides are TGCAGCGTTGTTGGCGGGAGCACAGATACGCAGTATTTT. Translating gives CSVVGGSTDTQYF.

A remark on this clone: Other nucleotide sequences from this sample produce the same CDR3. The chain carries TRBV5-1 and TRBJ2-3; unclear D gene. The CDR3 has 13 residues. V was cut by 0 bases and J by 3 bases, with 5 bases left in between. From germline, CDR1 is SGHRS and CDR2 YFSETQ. CDR3: CASSLGGTDTQYF. Here the CDR3 DNA reads TGCGCCAGCAGCTTGGGGGGAACAGATACGCAGTATTTT.

This rearrangement joins TRBV6-6 to TRBJ1-1; perhaps TRBD1 as D (5 bases). The germline V and J ends were trimmed by 4 bases and 0 bases, with 9 bases remaining between them. Germline V lookup: CDR1 MNHNY, CDR2 SVGAGI (reference sequence). This CDR3 is built from 14 residues. DNA for the CDR3: TGTGCCAGCAGTTCGACAGCCGTGAACACTGAAGCTTTCTTT. Amino acid sequence: CASSSTAVNTEAFF.

The rearrangement joins TRBV30 to TRBJ1-2; the match to TRBD1 covers 7 bases. This CDR3 contains 14 residues. V was pared by 2 bases and J by 3 bases, with 6 bases of the junction left unmatched. Germline V gene lookup returns CDR1 GTSNPN and CDR2 SVGIG (reference sequence). CDR3 coding DNA: TGTGCCTGGAGTCGACAGGGTTCAGACTATGGCTACACCTTC. Translation gives CAWSRQGSDYGYTF.